This T cell receptor (beta chain) derives from a study of T cells after yellow fever vaccination (dated by TCRdb to about 2019). For the study in its entirety: Libraries from fractions with low cell numbers were prepared with the SMART-Seq v4 Ultra Low Input RNA kit. To follow T-cell clones before and after both primary and booster YFV17D yellow fever vaccination, bulk TCR alpha and beta repertoires underwent longitudinal sequencing. Two healthy male donors, one aged 18 to 30 and one aged 30 to 39 years, were included in the cohort. Blood samples were taken at several timepoints before and after primary and secondary immunization, and bulk PBMC replicates and cell subsets were isolated. Study-wide findings and limitations: A small share of clonotypes occurred in both CD4 and CD8 compartments, likely arising from convergent recombination. Because abundant contaminating clonotypes from the bulk population could be contained in FACS-sorted repertoires, computational filtering was required. After the booster, most of the clones that had expanded following primary vaccination were detected again (approximately 95% of CD4 and roughly 90% of CD8), which suggests that memory was broadly maintained. The secondary T-cell response was weaker than the primary response but faster, peaking on day 5 instead of day 15. Because only a couple of donors were included in the study, the extent to which the findings can be generalized is limited.

Instrument on record: Illumina NovaSeq 6000. TCR cDNA was made using 5'RACE template switching, a step that added a universal primer site and unique molecular identifiers. Priming for cDNA synthesis came from both the TCR alpha and TCR beta constant segments. Library amplification involved two PCR steps, and the second step added sample barcodes and sequencing adapters. Sequencing of libraries was done on Illumina HiSeq 2500 (2x100 bp) or NovaSeq (2x150 bp). The study's processing was this. MIGEC was used to demultiplex reads and collapse the reads into UMI consensus sequences, and MiXCR was used for V(D)J alignment. Vaccine-responding clonotypes were defined with edgeR using replicate PBMC samples, requiring FDR below 0.01 and a log2 fold change above 5 up to day 15. Bulk clonotypes were assigned CD4 or CD8 identity according to which sequenced CD4 or CD8 repertoire held them at higher abundance. Using fastp at Q25 and MiXCR, TCRdb reprocessed the public reads and kept productive beta chains. Rows are unified per CDR3 protein, each entry keeping the most common DNA and genes. Here the V and J calls rest on TCRdb's processing, not on the authors' analysis. This sample lists about 320,000 distinct CDR3 sequences; 9.5% to 12% were detected once. Clones ranked in the top ten supply 2.5% to 4% of the sample.

Comment on this clonotype: Its antigen is currently not known. No base-level quality is on record; no much larger clone is a single base apart.

The sample's treatment or condition label is to be understood as: live attenuated yellow fever vaccine strain. A standard Ficoll-Paque protocol was used to isolate PBMCs from peripheral blood. CD4 and CD8 T-cell fractions were isolated with Dynabeads CD4 and CD8 positive selection kits. TriZol was used to extract RNA from bulk PBMCs, CD4 and CD8 fractions, and dextramer-positive and dextramer-negative fractions. Inclusive of the bounding cysteine and phenylalanine, the CDR3 is 14 residues long. Just CDR3 DNA is preserved here, 42 bases in frame from base 1. Trimming removed 3 bases from V and 5 bases from J, leaving 12 bases between the germline ends. Via the germline V gene, CDR1 is KGHSH and CDR2 LQKENI.

The V gene is TRBV18 and the J gene is TRBJ2-3, with TRBD1 as a weak D call on 6 bases. This TCR came from a man younger than 35 who received the YFV17D yellow fever vaccine. Sequencing used CD4+ T cells sorted from PBMCs, obtained 45 days after the yellow fever booster vaccination. The CDR3 reads CASSPSGAGDTQYF. The sequenced DNA is TGTGCCAGCTCACCGTCAGGGGCTGGAGATACGCAGTATTTT. The entire variable domain, with the stretches around the CDR3 drawn from the reference TRBV18 and TRBJ2-3 proteins, is NAGVMQNPRHLVRRRGQEARLRCSPMKGHSHVYWYRQLPEEGLKFMVYLQKENIIDESGMPKERFSAEFPKEGPSILRIQQVVRGDSAAYFCASSPSGAGDTQYFGPGTRLTVL.